This T cell receptor beta chain was sequenced for a study of T-cell memory formation after mild COVID-19. Study information: Clusters of TCRs were largely donor specific.

Study-level findings and limits: Contracting clones from day 15 to 85 had balanced CD4/CD8; later expanders favoured CD4+.

This clonotype was observed a few times. What it binds is unknown. One entry per CDR3 protein results from TCRdb running MiXCR on the 5' RACE reads. The table shows under 350,000 distinct CDR3 sequences, with 16% occurring only once. The sequencing input was PBMCs or a T cell subset sorted from them (not recorded which). The sequence was obtained from a man younger than 35 who had mild COVID-19 (a few samples of this study predate the infection). Cell type and time point are not known.

CDR3 loop: CASSSTGQPYEQYF. DNA for the CDR3: TGTGCCAGCAGCTCCACGGGACAGCCCTACGAGCAGTACTTC. The chain has TRBV5-6 and TRBJ2-7; 7 bases align to TRBD1. The germline V gene has CDR1 SGHDT and CDR2 YYEEEE. This CDR3 is 14 amino acids long. V dropped 3 bases and J dropped 2; count of bases not matched to a gene: 5.